A selection of T cell receptor beta chains follows, all from one sample in a study of T cells in Graves' hyperthyroidism and ophthalmopathy. TCRdb re-called the multiplex PCR reads through MiXCR, storing one row per CDR3 protein. The table has under 450,000 distinct CDR3 sequences, less than 15% seen once. The sample was blood. The source of these receptors is a man between 25 and 39 years old with Graves' hyperthyroidism that later progressed to Graves' ophthalmopathy. Each CDR3 is given with its conserved first and last residue. A D gene is named only where the DNA matches it firmly. Size values are once, few and many counts, or a class for expanded clones, and some rows have none.

clone_size: once; cdr3_length: 14; v_call: TRBV20-1; d_call: TRBD2; j_call: TRBJ2-3; cdr3_nt: TGCAGTGCTAGGGGACTAGCGGGGTCAGATACGCAGTATTTT; cdr3_aa: CSARGLAGSDTQYF
clone_size: many; cdr3_length: 14; v_call: TRBV2; d_call: TRBD1; j_call: TRBJ2-3; cdr3_nt: TGTGCCAGCAGAGTGGGACAGATAACAGATACGCAGTATTTT; cdr3_aa: CASRVGQITDTQYF
clone_size: NA; cdr3_length: 14; v_call: TRBV10-3; d_call: NA; j_call: TRBJ1-2; cdr3_nt: TGTGCCATCAGTGAAATAAGGGAGAACTATGGCTACACCTTC; cdr3_aa: CAISEIRENYGYTF
clone_size: many; cdr3_length: 11; v_call: TRBV20-1; d_call: NA; j_call: TRBJ1-5; cdr3_nt: TGCAGTGCTAGAGTAGGTCAGCCCCAGCATTTT; cdr3_aa: CSARVGQPQHF
clone_size: many; cdr3_length: 16; v_call: TRBV28; d_call: TRBD2; j_call: TRBJ2-3; cdr3_nt: TGTGCCAGCACAGGACTAGCGGTCTTAAGAACAGATACGCAGTATTTT; cdr3_aa: CASTGLAVLRTDTQYF
clone_size: many; cdr3_length: 12; v_call: TRBV20-1; d_call: NA; j_call: TRBJ2-7; cdr3_nt: TGCAGTGCCAGGGACCAGGGCCACGAGCAGTACTTC; cdr3_aa: CSARDQGHEQYF
clone_size: many; cdr3_length: 11; v_call: TRBV2; d_call: NA; j_call: TRBJ1-1; cdr3_nt: TGTGCCAGCACCGCAGGACCAGAAGCTTTCTTT; cdr3_aa: CASTAGPEAFF
clone_size: few; cdr3_length: 11; v_call: TRBV7-8; d_call: NA; j_call: TRBJ1-2; cdr3_nt: TGTGCCAGCATCACCCAGAGTGGCTACACCTTC; cdr3_aa: CASITQSGYTF
clone_size: many; cdr3_length: 12; v_call: TRBV30; d_call: NA; j_call: TRBJ2-7; cdr3_nt: TGTGCCTGGAACAGGGATTCTTACGAGCAGTACTTC; cdr3_aa: CAWNRDSYEQYF
clone_size: many; cdr3_length: 14; v_call: TRBV6-5; d_call: TRBD1; j_call: TRBJ2-7; cdr3_nt: TGTGCCAGCAGTTGGGGGACAGAATCCTACGAGCAGTACTTC; cdr3_aa: CASSWGTESYEQYF
clone_size: many; cdr3_length: 16; v_call: TRBV9; d_call: TRBD1; j_call: TRBJ1-2; cdr3_nt: TGTGCCAGCAGCGTAGAGAGGGACAGGGCGCTGAATGGCTACACCTTC; cdr3_aa: CASSVERDRALNGYTF
clone_size: many; cdr3_length: 14; v_call: TRBV7-9; d_call: NA; j_call: TRBJ2-7; cdr3_nt: TGTGCCAGCAGCTGGGGACACGCACATTACGAGCAGTACTTC; cdr3_aa: CASSWGHAHYEQYF
clone_size: NA; cdr3_length: 16; v_call: TRBV12-3/TRBV12-4; d_call: TRBD1; j_call: TRBJ2-2; cdr3_nt: TGTGCCAGCAGTACCGGGACAGGGACGAACACCGGGGAGCTGTTTTTT; cdr3_aa: CASSTGTGTNTGELFF
clone_size: NA; cdr3_length: 15; v_call: TRBV7-9; d_call: NA; j_call: TRBJ1-5; cdr3_nt: TGTGCCAGCAGCTTAGCGGAGGCGACCGCCGGGCCCCAGCATTTT; cdr3_aa: CASSLAEATAGPQHF
clone_size: many; cdr3_length: 15; v_call: TRBV11-2; d_call: NA; j_call: TRBJ1-6; cdr3_nt: TGTGCCAGCAGCTTAGAATCTGGGGTGGATTCACCCCTCCACTTT; cdr3_aa: CASSLESGVDSPLHF
clone_size: NA; cdr3_length: 15; v_call: TRBV7-6; d_call: NA; j_call: TRBJ2-3; cdr3_nt: TGTGCCAGCAGCTTAGCAGTGGGGCTTCCAGATACGCAGTATTTT; cdr3_aa: CASSLAVGLPDTQYF
clone_size: NA; cdr3_length: 15; v_call: TRBV9; d_call: TRBD2; j_call: TRBJ2-3; cdr3_nt: TGTGCCAGCAGCGTAGCATATCGGGGGGAAGATACGCAGTATTTT; cdr3_aa: CASSVAYRGEDTQYF
clone_size: NA; cdr3_length: 15; v_call: TRBV7-8; d_call: NA; j_call: TRBJ1-2; cdr3_nt: TGTGCCAGCAGCCCAAGAGGGATGAGGGGGGGAGGCTACACCTTC; cdr3_aa: CASSPRGMRGGGYTF
clone_size: many; cdr3_length: 13; v_call: TRBV6-1; d_call: NA; j_call: TRBJ2-1; cdr3_nt: TGTGCCAGCAGACGGGTCGTCTCCCATGAGCAGTTCTTC; cdr3_aa: CASRRVVSHEQFF
clone_size: many; cdr3_length: 15; v_call: TRBV27; d_call: NA; j_call: TRBJ2-7; cdr3_nt: TGTGCCAGCAGTTTGGGGGTTCCCTACTCCTACGAGCAGTACTTC; cdr3_aa: CASSLGVPYSYEQYF
clone_size: many; cdr3_length: 12; v_call: TRBV28; d_call: NA; j_call: TRBJ2-5; cdr3_nt: TGTGCCAGCAGTTTCTTCCAAGAGACCCAGTACTTC; cdr3_aa: CASSFFQETQYF
clone_size: many; cdr3_length: 14; v_call: TRBV5-5; d_call: NA; j_call: TRBJ1-2; cdr3_nt: TGTGCCAGCAGCCCAATACAGGGTTGGTATGGCTACACCTTC; cdr3_aa: CASSPIQGWYGYTF
clone_size: NA; cdr3_length: 12; v_call: TRBV6-1; d_call: NA; j_call: TRBJ2-3; cdr3_nt: TGTGCCAGCAGTACCAACTTAGATACGCAGTATTTT; cdr3_aa: CASSTNLDTQYF
clone_size: many; cdr3_length: 13; v_call: TRBV12-3/TRBV12-4; d_call: NA; j_call: TRBJ1-5; cdr3_nt: TGTGCCAGCAGTTTATCGGTTTATCAGCCCCAGCATTTT; cdr3_aa: CASSLSVYQPQHF
clone_size: NA; cdr3_length: 15; v_call: TRBV7-7; d_call: TRBD2; j_call: TRBJ2-5; cdr3_nt: TGTGCTAGCAGCTTCGGGGGGTACCTCCAAGAGACCCAGTACTTC; cdr3_aa: CASSFGGYLQETQYF
clone_size: many; cdr3_length: 13; v_call: TRBV6-1; d_call: NA; j_call: TRBJ1-6; cdr3_nt: TGTGCCAGCAGTATGGACAGCAATTCACCCCTCCACTTT; cdr3_aa: CASSMDSNSPLHF
clone_size: NA; cdr3_length: 16; v_call: TRBV6-5; d_call: NA; j_call: TRBJ2-1; cdr3_nt: TGTGCCAGCAGTTACTCGCAGACGAGCTCCTACAATGAGCAGTTCTTC; cdr3_aa: CASSYSQTSSYNEQFF
clone_size: many; cdr3_length: 15; v_call: TRBV5-6; d_call: NA; j_call: TRBJ1-1; cdr3_nt: TGTGCCAGCAGCCCGACACATGCAGGGAACACTGAAGCTTTCTTT; cdr3_aa: CASSPTHAGNTEAFF
clone_size: many; cdr3_length: 13; v_call: TRBV2; d_call: NA; j_call: TRBJ2-5; cdr3_nt: TGTGCCAGCAGTCGGGACCTTGGAGAGACCCAGTACTTC; cdr3_aa: CASSRDLGETQYF
clone_size: many; cdr3_length: 15; v_call: TRBV5-1; d_call: TRBD2; j_call: TRBJ2-1; cdr3_nt: TGCGCCAGCAGCTTAAGCGGGGGGTTTTACAATGAGCAGTTCTTC; cdr3_aa: CASSLSGGFYNEQFF
clone_size: NA; cdr3_length: 15; v_call: TRBV13; d_call: NA; j_call: TRBJ2-2; cdr3_nt: TGTGCCAGCAGCCCCCGGGGGATTAACACCGGGGAGCTGTTTTTT; cdr3_aa: CASSPRGINTGELFF
clone_size: many; cdr3_length: 14; v_call: TRBV6-6; d_call: NA; j_call: TRBJ2-2; cdr3_nt: TGTGCCAGCAGTTACGGAGCGAACACCGGGGAGCTGTTTTTT; cdr3_aa: CASSYGANTGELFF